The entry below gives a single T cell receptor beta chain sequence along with its context. Original data processing: How many nucleated cells were present was estimated from reference gene primer amplification. Here immunoSEQ multiplex PCR was the method, and the copy in TCRdb shows in-frame clones only, minus some. D and trimming were read from the DNA, whereas the V and J calls and clone size are those reported in that table. Here the sample spans around 110,000 clones, 65% to 85% being singletons. The data belong to a study of blood T cell repertoires in COVID-19. Whole-study context: The study drew acute and convalescent COVID-19 samples from the United States, Italy and Spain. PBMCs, B-cell-depleted T cells, or T cells provided the cDNA or gDNA that made up the material.

This CDR3 spans 14 amino acids. Germline V CDR1 and CDR2: MNHEY, SVGAGI. Trimming took off 8 bases at V and 0 bases at J, with 11 bases between the two ends. V is TRBV6-5 and J is TRBJ1-3; perhaps TRBD1 as D (6 bases). This sequence originates from a woman aged 70-85 years with acute or convalescent COVID-19. The specimen sequenced was peripheral blood. The CDR3 region is CASSDRISGNTIYF. The CDR3 region has the DNA TGTGCCAGCTCCGACAGGATCTCTGGAAACACCATATATTTT.